The 10 T cell receptor beta chains below come from one sample, sequenced in a study of T cells in Graves' hyperthyroidism and ophthalmopathy. Amplification of TCR beta CDR3 regions was performed using RNA transcripts as template. Using the HTBI primer set, a first-round RT-PCR was run on the TCR CDR3. TCRdb re-analysed the multiplex PCR reads in MiXCR, keeping a single row per CDR3 protein. The data hold approximately 600,000 distinct CDR3 sequences, with less than 25% observed a single time. Material: blood. These receptors originate from a man aged 25 to 40 with Graves' ophthalmopathy.

The table lists this clonotype with many counts. V is TRBV7-9 and J is TRBJ2-3; D gene unclear. The CDR3 extends over 15 amino acids. Germline lookup yields CDR1 SEHNR and CDR2 FQNEAQ (reference sequence). Trimming shortened V by 7 bases and J by 3 bases, and 17 bases separated the two germline ends. The CDR3 protein is CASTQGLIPTDTQYF. CDR3 nucleotide sequence: TGTGCCAGCACCCAAGGTCTCATACCAACAGATACGCAGTATTTT.

Regarding this clonotype: A much larger clonotype is one base distant, so this may be a read error. The rearrangement links TRBV7-2 to TRBJ1-6; D is undetermined. CDR1 is SGHTA and CDR2 is FQGNSA in the germline V gene. The CDR3 sequence is 14 residues long. For the CDR3, the DNA is TGTGCCAGCAGCTTATTGGGGATTGATTCACCCGTCCACTTT. Its translation is CASSLLGIDSPVHF.

This clonotype was picked up a small number of times. V usage is TRBV29-1 and J usage is TRBJ2-7; no reliable D call. The germline V gene has CDR1 SQVTM and CDR2 ANQGSEA. Trimming took 3 bases from V and 3 from J, leaving 6 bases between them. This CDR3 is 11 amino acids long. Written as DNA, the CDR3 is TGCAGCGTTGATATCTACTACGAGCAGTACTTC. Translating gives CSVDIYYEQYF.

This clonotype was detected only a few times. The chain carries TRBV3-1 and TRBJ2-7; perhaps TRBD2 as D (6 bases). The CDR3 consists of 15 residues. Trimming removed 0 bases at V and 1 base at J, with 10 bases between. Germline V lookup: CDR1 LGHDT, CDR2 YNNKEL (reference sequence). This CDR3 reads CASSQEGLASYEQYF. CDR3 nucleotide sequence: TGTGCCAGCAGCCAAGAAGGGCTAGCGTCCTACGAGCAGTACTTC.

The table lists this clonotype with many counts. The chain recombines TRBV5-1 with TRBJ1-1; a possible D gene is TRBD1 (5 bases). Trimming cost V 0 bases and J 4 bases, with 16 bases left between them. The CDR3 covers 16 residues. Per germline, CDR1 SGHRS and CDR2 YFSETQ. Here the CDR3 reads CASSLGVQGQGTEAFF. CDR3 DNA: TGCGCCAGCAGCTTGGGGGTTCAGGGTCAAGGCACTGAAGCTTTCTTT.

The chain carries TRBV28 and TRBJ2-7; 8 nucleotides line up with TRBD2. The CDR3 is made up of 15 amino acids. Germline assignment: CDR1 MDHEN and CDR2 SYDVKM. CDR3 bases: TGTGCTGCCAGCGGGAGTGCCGAGATAGGGGACGAGCAGTACTTC. Translating gives CAASGSAEIGDEQYF.

This clonotype was seen a few times. The CDR3 DNA reads TGTGCCAGCAGCTTAGGGCAGGAAAACGAGCAGTACTTC. Translated: CASSLGQENEQYF. J is TRBJ2-7 and V is TRBV11-2; no reliable D call. Trimming cost V 1 base and J 5 bases, with 9 bases left between them. Germline-derived CDR1 and CDR2 are SGHAT and FQNNGV. This CDR3 has 13 residues.

Points on this clonotype: This clone may be a read error of a much larger clone one base away. The V and J genes are TRBV11-2 and TRBJ1-1; TRBD1 matches at 7 bases. The CDR3 spans 16 residues. Per the germline V gene, CDR1 is SGHAT and CDR2 is FQNNGV. The V gene end was trimmed by 8 bases and the J gene end by 6 bases; junction bases not matched to a gene: 18. The CDR3 nucleotides are TGTGCCAGCGGCGCATACTACAGGGGTCCGGCCTCTGAAGCTTTCTTT. Amino acids: CASGAYYRGPASEAFF.

The chain couples TRBV5-5 to TRBJ1-5, with 11 nucleotides matching TRBD1. Germline lookup yields CDR1 SGHKS and CDR2 YYEKEE (reference sequence). Unmatched junction bases numbered 5, after V lost 3 bases and J lost 3 bases. CDR3 length: 16 amino acids. The CDR3 coding sequence is TGTGCCAGCAGCTCCGGGACAGGGGGGAACAATCAGCCCCAGCATTTT. This gives the protein CASSSGTGGNNQPQHF.

The chain uses TRBV7-9 and TRBJ1-5; D is possibly TRBD1 (6 bases). The V and J ends lost 1 base and 5 bases respectively, with 9 bases between them. There are 14 residues in the CDR3. From germline, CDR1 is SEHNR and CDR2 FQNEAQ (reference sequence). The CDR3 is CASSLGGPYQPQHF. The CDR3 DNA follows: TGTGCCAGCAGCTTAGGGGGGCCTTATCAGCCCCAGCATTTT.